This T cell receptor beta chain was recorded in a study of blood T cells in healthy people across ages. General study points: CMV status of donors was not determined, possibly confounding expanded clonotype changes.

For this clonotype: The antigen remains unidentified.

PCR was performed a second time for roughly 7 to 12 cycles using a sample-barcoded 5' primer and a J-beta primer mix. Each CDR3 protein is one row after TCRdb ran MiXCR on the 5' RACE reads. The sample records just under 550,000 distinct CDR3 sequences, under 30% being singletons. Trimming took 5 bases from V and 3 from J, leaving 16 bases between them. This CDR3 is built from 15 residues. Germline assignment: CDR1 SGHTA and CDR2 FQGNSA. A further study also used this sample, focusing on T cells of mothers and their children. That source notes: All donors were healthy and Caucasian; they were a few mothers and their six children.

The sample comprised blood. The source is a boy between 10 and 17 years old in good health. The chain carries TRBV7-2 and TRBJ2-5; D perhaps matches TRBD2 (5 bases). The CDR3 reads CASSPQIGVEETQYF. CDR3 nucleotide sequence: TGTGCCAGCAGCCCCCAAATCGGGGTTGAAGAGACCCAGTACTTC.